This T cell receptor beta chain was retrieved from a study of regulatory dendritic cells for organ transplantation. Study-wide findings and caveats: Naive T cells showed high diversity, memory cells less, memory CD8+ least. Mature dendritic cells appeared to drive more memory CD8+ clonal expansion than regulatory ones.

On this clone: The antigen is not known.

Some clones are missing from TCRdb's copy, which holds only in-frame ones; the method was immunoSEQ multiplex PCR. Of under 30,000 clones in the sample, 75% to 80% are singletons; the top ten hold 2.2%. The specimen was memory CD4+ T cells from blood. Subset: CD45RO+ memory T cells. The origin of this receptor is a human donor in good health.

CDR3 in DNA: TGTGCCAGCAGTTACCGTGGGACAGGGGGTAGCAATGAGCAGTTCTTC. Amino acids: CASSYRGTGGSNEQFF. J is TRBJ2-1 and V is TRBV6-5, with TRBD1 matching 11 bases. J gave up 6 bases and V 2 bases, and 6 bases lay outside the gene matches. The CDR3 consists of 16 residues. CDR1 and CDR2 from the germline V gene are MNHEY and SVGAGI.